The rows below give T cell receptor beta chains drawn from one sample of a study of graft-versus-host responses after intestinal transplantation. Clones were sequenced by immunoSEQ multiplex PCR, and TCRdb holds only the in-frame ones, with some missing. The sample includes tens of thousands of clones, 80% to 95% seen only once; the top ten take 4.5% to 7.5%. The material sequenced was PBMCs, taken about 800 days after a first intestinal transplant, on the day of a second. The source of these receptors is a human patient who received an intestinal transplant, so some T cells may come from the graft donor. CDR3s include the opening cysteine and the closing phenylalanine or tryptophan. Fields, in order: D gene, clone size, J gene, V gene, CDR3 DNA, CDR3 protein. D genes are given only for firm matches. Size is omitted from some rows. Given values are once, few, many or a class for expanded clones.

D gene: TRBD2; clone size: .; J gene: TRBJ2-1; V gene: TRBV5-1; CDR3 DNA: TGCGCCAGCAGCCTCTCGGGACTAGCGGCGCCGAATGAGCAGTTCTTC; CDR3 protein: CASSLSGLAAPNEQFF
D gene: .; clone size: once; J gene: TRBJ1-5; V gene: TRBV30; CDR3 DNA: TGTGCCTGGAGCCCCGACTTTACGGGAAATCAGCCCCAGCATTTT; CDR3 protein: CAWSPDFTGNQPQHF
D gene: .; clone size: .; J gene: TRBJ1-2; V gene: TRBV19; CDR3 DNA: TGTGCCAGTAGTATGATCGAGGGGACTGGCTACACCTTC; CDR3 protein: CASSMIEGTGYTF
D gene: TRBD1; clone size: .; J gene: TRBJ2-7; V gene: TRBV19; CDR3 DNA: TGTGCCAGTTCCGGGACAGGGGGTTCATACGAGCAGTACTTC; CDR3 protein: CASSGTGGSYEQYF
D gene: TRBD1; clone size: .; J gene: TRBJ1-4; V gene: TRBV5-1; CDR3 DNA: TGCGCCAGCAGCTTGGCCGGGGACAGGCCAAATGAAAAACTGTTTTTT; CDR3 protein: CASSLAGDRPNEKLFF
D gene: .; clone size: .; J gene: TRBJ1-4; V gene: TRBV30; CDR3 DNA: TGTGCCTGGACCGACAGCCTTAATGAAAAACTGTTTTTT; CDR3 protein: CAWTDSLNEKLFF
D gene: .; clone size: few; J gene: TRBJ2-7; V gene: TRBV18; CDR3 DNA: TGTGCCAGCTCACAAGTCGCCGAGCAGTACTTC; CDR3 protein: CASSQVAEQYF
D gene: TRBD2; clone size: .; J gene: TRBJ2-3; V gene: TRBV7-8; CDR3 DNA: TGTGCCAGCAGCTTGTTGCAAACTAGCGGAGGATTCACAGATACGCAGTATTTT; CDR3 protein: CASSLLQTSGGFTDTQYF
D gene: .; clone size: .; J gene: TRBJ1-2; V gene: TRBV28; CDR3 DNA: TGTGCCGTAGGACAGACCTATGGCTACACCTTC; CDR3 protein: CAVGQTYGYTF
D gene: .; clone size: .; J gene: TRBJ1-1; V gene: TRBV2; CDR3 DNA: TGTGCCAGCAGTGCGGGAGGGGACACTGAAGCTTTCTTT; CDR3 protein: CASSAGGDTEAFF
D gene: TRBD2; clone size: .; J gene: TRBJ2-5; V gene: TRBV7-9; CDR3 DNA: TGTGCCAGCAGCGTTAGCGGGAGGGCCACAGAGACCCAGTACTTC; CDR3 protein: CASSVSGRATETQYF
D gene: TRBD1; clone size: .; J gene: TRBJ1-3; V gene: TRBV10-3; CDR3 DNA: TGTGCCATCAGTGCGCGGGGGACAGGGGGATTTGGAAACACCATATATTTT; CDR3 protein: CAISARGTGGFGNTIYF
D gene: TRBD1; clone size: .; J gene: TRBJ1-2; V gene: TRBV28; CDR3 DNA: TGTGCCAGCAGTCCTACAGGGGACATCTATGGCTACACCTTC; CDR3 protein: CASSPTGDIYGYTF
D gene: .; clone size: .; J gene: TRBJ1-6; V gene: TRBV6-1; CDR3 DNA: TGTGCCAGCAAGGGTCTTCATAATTCACCCCTCCACTTT; CDR3 protein: CASKGLHNSPLHF
D gene: .; clone size: .; J gene: TRBJ2-3; V gene: TRBV30; CDR3 DNA: TGTGCCTGGAGTGTAGGGGATACGCAGTATTTT; CDR3 protein: CAWSVGDTQYF
D gene: .; clone size: .; J gene: TRBJ1-1; V gene: TRBV5-7; CDR3 DNA: TGTGCCAGCAGCTACAGGGTGGGTAGCACTGAAGCTTTCTTT; CDR3 protein: CASSYRVGSTEAFF
D gene: TRBD1; clone size: .; J gene: TRBJ1-2; V gene: TRBV19; CDR3 DNA: TGTGCCAGTAGTATAGGGACAGGGGCCCGCTATGACTACACCTTC; CDR3 protein: CASSIGTGARYDYTF
D gene: .; clone size: .; J gene: TRBJ1-2; V gene: TRBV30; CDR3 DNA: TGTGCCTGGAGGAAGAGGGCAGTTGGCTACACCTTC; CDR3 protein: CAWRKRAVGYTF
D gene: TRBD1; clone size: once; J gene: TRBJ1-2; V gene: TRBV6-5; CDR3 DNA: TGTGCCAGCAGCCGGGACAGCCCTAACTATGGCTACACCTTC; CDR3 protein: CASSRDSPNYGYTF
D gene: TRBD1; clone size: .; J gene: TRBJ2-5; V gene: TRBV5-4; CDR3 DNA: TGTGCCAGCAGCGGTTGGACAGGGGCCCGAGAGACCCAGTACTTC; CDR3 protein: CASSGWTGARETQYF
D gene: .; clone size: .; J gene: TRBJ1-6; V gene: TRBV7-9; CDR3 DNA: TGTGCCAGCAGCGGGGGAGGACCCCTCCACTTT; CDR3 protein: CASSGGGPLHF
D gene: .; clone size: .; J gene: TRBJ1-1; V gene: TRBV7-9; CDR3 DNA: TGTGCCAGCAGCTTTGGCAGCCCGAACACTGAAGCTTTCTTT; CDR3 protein: CASSFGSPNTEAFF
D gene: TRBD1; clone size: few; J gene: TRBJ1-2; V gene: TRBV18; CDR3 DNA: TGTGCCAGCTCACCACGCAATAAACTCCTGTCCCGGGACAGGGATGGCTACACCTTC; CDR3 protein: CASSPRNKLLSRDRDGYTF
D gene: TRBD2; clone size: .; J gene: TRBJ2-7; V gene: TRBV4-2; CDR3 DNA: TGTGCCAGCAGCCAAGAAGAAGCGGGAGGCGCTTACTACGAGCAGTACTTC; CDR3 protein: CASSQEEAGGAYYEQYF
D gene: .; clone size: .; J gene: TRBJ1-2; V gene: TRBV28; CDR3 DNA: TGTGCCAGCATGCCCCCAGGGGCGCGGATCTATGGCTACACCTTC; CDR3 protein: CASMPPGARIYGYTF
D gene: TRBD2; clone size: .; J gene: TRBJ2-1; V gene: TRBV19; CDR3 DNA: TGTGCCAGTAGCACACTAGCGGGAGGGTTGTACAATGAGCAGTTCTTC; CDR3 protein: CASSTLAGGLYNEQFF
D gene: .; clone size: .; J gene: TRBJ1-5; V gene: TRBV19; CDR3 DNA: TGTGCCAGTACCCCCCAGGGAGGCAATCAGCCCCAGCATTTT; CDR3 protein: CASTPQGGNQPQHF
D gene: .; clone size: .; J gene: TRBJ2-3; V gene: TRBV11-2; CDR3 DNA: TGTGCCAGCAGCTTAGGTTCCCTACTCACAGATACGCAGTATTTT; CDR3 protein: CASSLGSLLTDTQYF
D gene: .; clone size: .; J gene: TRBJ1-4; V gene: TRBV5-6; CDR3 DNA: TGTGCCAGCAGCTTAGGGATGGCAACTAATGAAAAACTGTTTTTT; CDR3 protein: CASSLGMATNEKLFF
D gene: .; clone size: once; J gene: TRBJ2-3; V gene: TRBV9; CDR3 DNA: TGTGCCAGCAGCCCCTACACAGATACGCAGTATTTT; CDR3 protein: CASSPYTDTQYF
D gene: TRBD1; clone size: .; J gene: TRBJ1-1; V gene: TRBV4-1; CDR3 DNA: TGCGCCAGCAGCCCCGGGACAGGAAACACTGAAGCTTTCTTT; CDR3 protein: CASSPGTGNTEAFF
D gene: .; clone size: .; J gene: TRBJ1-5; V gene: TRBV15; CDR3 DNA: TGTGCCACCAGCAGAGAGTATAGCAATCAGCCCCAGCATTTT; CDR3 protein: CATSREYSNQPQHF
D gene: .; clone size: .; J gene: TRBJ2-7; V gene: TRBV4-1; CDR3 DNA: TGCGCCAGCAGCCAAGAAGCCCGGGCCTACGAGCAGTACTTC; CDR3 protein: CASSQEARAYEQYF
D gene: .; clone size: .; J gene: TRBJ1-2; V gene: TRBV5-1; CDR3 DNA: TGCGCCAGCAGCTTGGTGGGAGGGAGTAACTATGGCTACACCTTC; CDR3 protein: CASSLVGGSNYGYTF
D gene: TRBD2; clone size: .; J gene: TRBJ2-1; V gene: TRBV19; CDR3 DNA: TGTGCCAGTAGGGCCTTAGCGGGGGACTACAATGAGCAGTTCTTC; CDR3 protein: CASRALAGDYNEQFF
D gene: .; clone size: .; J gene: TRBJ2-4; V gene: TRBV2; CDR3 DNA: TGTGCCAGCAGTGAAGAACAGGGAGGCATTCAGTACTTC; CDR3 protein: CASSEEQGGIQYF
D gene: .; clone size: .; J gene: TRBJ2-7; V gene: TRBV27; CDR3 DNA: TGTGCCAGCAGTTCCGGACCTTCCTACGAGCAGTACTTC; CDR3 protein: CASSSGPSYEQYF
D gene: .; clone size: .; J gene: TRBJ2-7; V gene: TRBV28; CDR3 DNA: TGTGCCAGCAGCATACAGTCCTACGAGCAGTACTTC; CDR3 protein: CASSIQSYEQYF
D gene: .; clone size: .; J gene: TRBJ1-1; V gene: TRBV28; CDR3 DNA: TGTGCCAGCAGTTTTTGGGCAGGGGTTCCTGAAGCTTTCTTT; CDR3 protein: CASSFWAGVPEAFF
D gene: .; clone size: .; J gene: TRBJ1-1; V gene: TRBV5-3; CDR3 DNA: TGTGCCAGAAGCTTGAGGGAGGGGCACCGCGAGATAGGCACTGAAGCTTTCTTT; CDR3 protein: CARSLREGHREIGTEAFF
D gene: .; clone size: once; J gene: TRBJ1-5; V gene: TRBV18; CDR3 DNA: TGTGCCAGCTCACCGGACGTATCAGGCAATCAGCCCCAGCATTTT; CDR3 protein: CASSPDVSGNQPQHF
D gene: TRBD2; clone size: .; J gene: TRBJ2-3; V gene: TRBV7-9; CDR3 DNA: TGTGCCAGCAGCTCGGACGGGAGGACGTCGGATACGCAGTATTTT; CDR3 protein: CASSSDGRTSDTQYF